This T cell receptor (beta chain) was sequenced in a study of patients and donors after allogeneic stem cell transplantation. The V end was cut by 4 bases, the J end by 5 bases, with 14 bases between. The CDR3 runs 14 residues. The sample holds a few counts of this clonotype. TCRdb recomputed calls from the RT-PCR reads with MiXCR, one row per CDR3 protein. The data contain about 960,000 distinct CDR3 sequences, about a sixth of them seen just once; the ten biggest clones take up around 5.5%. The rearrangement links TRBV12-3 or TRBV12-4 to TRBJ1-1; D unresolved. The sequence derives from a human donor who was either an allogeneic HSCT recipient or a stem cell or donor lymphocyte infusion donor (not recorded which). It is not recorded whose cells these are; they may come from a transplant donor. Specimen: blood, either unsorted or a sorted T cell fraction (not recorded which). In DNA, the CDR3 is TGTGCCAGCAGTTCGCGGACCGGAGGAACTGAAGCTTTCTTT. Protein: CASSSRTGGTEAFF.